This TCR beta chain appears in the sequencing data of a study of human T cells and chemical hapten exposure. This clonotype turned up a few times. The time point is: pre-sensitization, week 0. Treatment here: therapeutic diphenylcyclopropenone sensitization with weekly scalp DPC. Researchers sampled blood before each patch test went on. Unfractionated whole blood was the source from which total RNA was extracted. Library construction involved attaching unique molecular identifiers to individual cDNA molecules, which allowed quantitative, reproducible TCR counting. Original processing methods: Individual samples carried between about 23,224 and 750,000 TCRs, with 80,000 to 100,000 as the median. TCRdb ran MiXCR on the RACE reads and lists one entry per CDR3 protein. TCRdb's processing, not the authors' own work, is the source of the V and J calls. The sample comprises fewer than 350,000 distinct CDR3 sequences, just under 8% of which are singletons, and more than 0.95% rests with the top ten.

Between the trimmed V and J ends, which lost 1 base and 6 bases, there was a span of 10 bases. Germline V lookup: CDR1 SQVTM, CDR2 ANQGSEA. The length of the CDR3 is 13 residues. The V gene is TRBV29-1, the J gene TRBJ2-4, with a weak D call TRBD1 (5 bases). The sequence derives from a man aged 18-30 years with alopecia areata. Some clones in this sample may be carry-over from other donors' samples. The material sequenced was whole blood, taken in connection with sensitization to the hapten diphenylcyclopropenone (DPC). CDR3 bases: TGCAGCGTTGAAGGGCAGGGCGGAAACATTCAGTACTTC. Translating gives CSVEGQGGNIQYF.